These 27 T cell receptor beta chains were all obtained from the same sample, sequenced in a study of shared clonotypes between healthy human individuals. Repertoires were generated with immunoSEQ multiplex PCR, while TCRdb's copy carries only in-frame clones and drops some. The sample lists fewer than 700,000 clones; around three quarters were seen once. The sample was PBMCs. The receptors derive from a woman aged 40 to 50 in good health. Some clones in this sample may be carry-over from other donors' samples.

J is TRBJ2-7 and V is TRBV9; D perhaps matches TRBD1 (6 bases). The CDR3 loop spans 13 amino acids. The V and J ends lost 1 base and 6 bases respectively, with 11 bases between them. Germline CDR1 is SGDLS and CDR2 is YYNGEE. The CDR3 nucleotides read TGTGCCAGCAGCGTACGACAGGCAGGCGAGCAGTACTTC. Protein: CASSVRQAGEQYF.

The sample holds many counts of this clone. Other DNA sequences in this specimen translate into the identical CDR3. As DNA, the CDR3 is TGTGCCAGCAGTGAATTGGCTAGCGGGAGCGATGAGCAGTTCTTC. Its translation is CASSELASGSDEQFF. The V gene is TRBV2, the J gene TRBJ2-1, with 10 bases fitting TRBD2. Germline V CDR1 and CDR2: SNHLY, FYNNEI. J was trimmed by 8 bases and V by 2 bases; bases with no gene match: 6. The CDR3 covers 15 residues.

This clone has at least ten counts. The chain employs TRBV5-1 and TRBJ2-3; no clear D. Germline V gives CDR1 SGHRS, CDR2 YFSETQ. V was cut by 0 bases and J by 1 base, with 9 bases left in between. The CDR3 runs 15 residues. In DNA form, the CDR3 reads TGCGCCAGCAGCTTGGATCCTTCGGGCACAGATACGCAGTATTTT. Protein sequence: CASSLDPSGTDTQYF.

CDR3 residues: CASTRGVWYNEQFF. CDR3 in DNA: TGTGCCAGTACAAGGGGGGTTTGGTACAATGAGCAGTTCTTC. The chain carries TRBV28 and TRBJ2-1; D could derive from TRBD1 or TRBD2 (6 bases each). The germline V gene has CDR1 MDHEN and CDR2 SYDVKM. V was clipped by 9 bases and J by 4 bases, with 16 bases between them. The CDR3 consists of 14 residues.

This clone was recorded a few times. The rearrangement uses TRBV6-1 and TRBJ2-7; no firm D call. Germline V gene sequence: CDR1 MNHNS, CDR2 SASEGT. Trimming cost V 5 bases and J 0 bases, with 8 bases left between them. The length of the CDR3 is 13 residues. CDR3 coding DNA: TGTGCCAGCAGTAAAAGCCTCTCCTACGAGCAGTACTTC. The encoded protein is CASSKSLSYEQYF.

The chain is built from TRBV7-9 and TRBJ1-1; D remains ambiguous. V lost 5 bases, J lost 1 base, and 14 bases lay in between. CDR1 is SEHNR and CDR2 is FQNEAQ in the germline V gene (reference sequence). This CDR3 contains 15 residues. DNA for the CDR3: TGTGCCAGCAGCATACCCCAGGACTGGAACACTGAAGCTTTCTTT. Protein: CASSIPQDWNTEAFF.

V and J are TRBV6-6 and TRBJ2-7; 7 bases match TRBD1. Trimming removed 2 bases from V and 3 bases from J; junction bases left unmatched: 4. Germline lookup yields CDR1 MNHNY and CDR2 SVGAGI (reference sequence). CDR3 length: 14 amino acids. The CDR3 sequence: CASSYGQVSYEQYF. In nucleotides, the CDR3 is TGTGCCAGCAGTTACGGACAGGTGAGCTACGAGCAGTACTTC.

This chain links TRBV7-8 with TRBJ2-7; possible D gene TRBD1, 6 bases. The CDR3 runs 17 residues. Between the trimmed V and J ends, which lost 4 bases and 0 bases, there was a span of 19 bases. CDR1 SGHVS and CDR2 FQNEAQ come from the germline V gene. CDR3 bases: TGTGCCAGCAGCTCACCCCTGGAAGGGGGTAGCTCCTACGAGCAGTACTTC. Translated, it gives CASSSPLEGGSSYEQYF.

This chain joins TRBV18 and TRBJ2-5; D unresolved. The length of the CDR3 is 13 residues. V was trimmed by 6 bases and J by 2 bases, leaving 10 bases between them. The germline V gene has CDR1 KGHSH and CDR2 LQKENI. For the CDR3, the DNA is TGTGCCAGCTCGCGAAACGCACAAGAGACCCAGTACTTC. It yields the protein CASSRNAQETQYF.

V usage is TRBV6-1 and J usage is TRBJ2-5; D gene unclear. The germline V gene encodes CDR1 MNHNS and CDR2 SASEGT. This CDR3 spans 14 amino acids. The V and J ends lost 6 bases and 5 bases respectively, with 16 bases between them. The CDR3: CASSGTGKYETQYF. The CDR3 DNA sequence: TGTGCCAGCAGCGGAACTGGGAAGTACGAGACCCAGTACTTC.

V usage is TRBV10-2 and J usage is TRBJ2-7; D may be TRBD2 (7 bases). This CDR3 region has 15 residues. CDR1 is WSHSY, CDR2 SAAADI, per germline. V lost 5 bases, J lost 5 bases, and 19 bases lay in between. CDR3 DNA sequence: TGCGCCAGCAGTATCAGGGGAGGGGTAGTTCACGAGCAGTACTTC. Protein: CASSIRGGVVHEQYF.

The chain couples TRBV5-3 to TRBJ2-2; no reliable D call. TRBV5-3 is labeled an ORF, and its function is uncertain. V was pared by 4 bases and J by 0 bases, with 19 bases between. The CDR3 totals 18 residues. Here the CDR3 reads CARSPTRWAATNTGELFF. As DNA, the CDR3 is TGTGCCAGAAGCCCTACTCGCTGGGCGGCAACGAACACCGGGGAGCTGTTTTTT.

The sample holds a few counts of this clone. The chain is built from TRBV5-1 and TRBJ2-7; 9 bases map to TRBD1. This CDR3 comprises 14 residues. Germline V lookup: CDR1 SGHRS, CDR2 YFSETQ. Trimming at V came to 3 bases and at J to 7 bases, leaving 8 bases not matched to a gene. The CDR3 spells CASSWGDREEEQYF. CDR3 DNA sequence: TGCGCCAGCAGCTGGGGGGACAGGGAGGAGGAGCAGTACTTC.

CDR3 bases: TGCAGCGTTGACGGGACTAGCGGCAATGAGCAGTTCTTC. Translating it yields CSVDGTSGNEQFF. This chain uses TRBV29-1 with TRBJ2-1, with TRBD2 identical over 11 bases. The CDR3 is 13 amino acids. J was trimmed by 6 bases and V by 3 bases; bases with no gene match: 1. Germline CDR1 is SQVTM and CDR2 is ANQGSEA.

The sample holds many counts of this clone. For the CDR3, the DNA is TGTGCCTGGAGGCAACAGGGGGGCACTGAAGCTTTCTTT. It translates to CAWRQQGGTEAFF. V and J are TRBV30 and TRBJ1-1, with 8 positions matching TRBD1. Trimming cost V 3 bases and J 4 bases; bases outside gene matches: 4. The germline V gene encodes CDR1 GTSNPN and CDR2 SVGIG (reference sequence). CDR3 length equals 13 residues.

This clone occurred a few times. V and J are TRBV7-9 and TRBJ1-4; 7 positions match TRBD1. CDR1 is SEHNR, CDR2 FQNEAQ, per germline (reference sequence). The CDR3 is made up of 15 amino acids. Germline trimming cut 0 bases from V and 3 bases from J; bases unmatched to any gene: 1. In nucleotides, the CDR3 is TGTGCCAGCAGCTTAGCGACAGGGTCTAATGAAAAACTGTTTTTT. It yields the protein CASSLATGSNEKLFF.

The chain links TRBV7-2 to TRBJ2-5; D is undetermined. The germline gives CDR1 SGHTA, CDR2 FQGNSA. The CDR3 extends over 16 amino acids. Trimming took off 3 bases at V and 4 bases at J, with 18 bases between the two ends. The CDR3 loop reads CASSFNAANLLETQYF. Here the CDR3 DNA reads TGTGCCAGCAGCTTCAATGCCGCGAATCTATTAGAGACCCAGTACTTC.

V is TRBV4-1 and J is TRBJ2-5; 7 bases fit TRBD2. CDR1 is MGHRA and CDR2 is YSYEKL in the germline V gene. Germline trimming cut 6 bases from V and 5 bases from J; bases unmatched to any gene: 6. This CDR3 contains 13 residues. As DNA, the CDR3 is TGCGCCAGCAGTCGGACTAGGCCTGAGACCCAGTACTTC. Protein sequence: CASSRTRPETQYF.

This clone was observed a few times. The chain couples TRBV14 to TRBJ2-7; 7 bases agree with TRBD2. V trimming: 2 bases; J trimming: 3 bases; junction bases outside the gene matches: 4. This CDR3 is built from 14 residues. From germline, CDR1 is SGHDN and CDR2 FVKESK. The CDR3 protein is CASSQSGGGYEQYF. The DNA of the CDR3 is TGTGCCAGCAGCCAATCGGGGGGTGGCTACGAGCAGTACTTC.

The genes are TRBV28 and TRBJ2-5; 11 positions agree with TRBD2. Germline CDR1 MDHEN, CDR2 SYDVKM. The junction had 2 bases not matched to a gene; V was cut back by 6 bases and J by 2 bases. The CDR3 runs to 14 residues. CDR3 protein: CASRGTSGQETQYF. CDR3 coding DNA: TGTGCCAGCAGGGGGACTAGCGGACAAGAGACCCAGTACTTC.

This chain uses TRBV29-1 with TRBJ2-5, with 8 positions matching TRBD2. The CDR3 covers 13 residues. Germline-derived CDR1 and CDR2 are SQVTM and ANQGSEA. With V trimmed by 4 bases and J by 4 bases, 5 bases remained unmatched. CDR3 region: CSVVTGGAETQYF. The CDR3 DNA follows: TGCAGCGTTGTTACCGGGGGGGCAGAGACCCAGTACTTC. Filled out from reference TRBV29-1 and TRBJ2-5, the complete variable domain reads SAVISQKPSRDICQRGTSLTIQCQVDSQVTMMFWYRQQPGQSLTLIATANQGSEATYESGFVIDKFPISRPNLTFSTLTVSNMSPEDSSIYLCSVVTGGAETQYFGPGTRLLVL.

A few counts support this clone. This sequence joins TRBV6-6 and TRBJ2-1; D is undetermined. This CDR3 has 11 residues. The V gene lost 6 bases and the J gene lost 4 bases, with 4 bases spanning the gap. Looked up from germline, CDR1 is MNHNY and CDR2 is SVGAGI (reference sequence). In DNA, the CDR3 is TGTGCCAGCAGAAGATACAATGAGCAGTTCTTC. The encoded protein is CASRRYNEQFF.

This clone was observed a handful of times. A far larger clone is only one base removed, so a read error is likely. The chain joins TRBV4-1 to TRBJ2-7; D may be TRBD1 or TRBD2 (5 bases each). This CDR3 comprises 13 residues. Germline CDR1 and CDR2: MGHRA and YSYEKL. V was clipped by 8 bases and J by 6 bases, with 17 bases between them. The CDR3 loop reads CASGRDLNSEQYF. Here the CDR3 DNA reads TGCGCCAGCGGAAGGGACCTCAATTCCGAGCAGTACTTC.

The chain couples TRBV28 to TRBJ1-3, with 7 bases matching TRBD1. The junction had 5 bases not matched to a gene; V was cut back by 3 bases and J by 0 bases. The germline V gene encodes CDR1 MDHEN and CDR2 SYDVKM. The CDR3 consists of 16 residues. The CDR3 nucleotides read TGTGCCAGCAGTTTCCCAGGGACAGTCTCTGGAAACACCATATATTTT. This sequence encodes CASSFPGTVSGNTIYF.

For this clone: Only one base separates this from a far larger clonotype, so it likely reflects a read error. The chain is built from TRBV7-2 and TRBJ1-1; TRBD1 agrees at 7 bases. The CDR3 has 13 amino acids. In germline, CDR1 is SGHTA, CDR2 FQGNSA. The CDR3 region has the DNA TGTGTCTGCAGGAGGGGGCTGAACACTGAAGCTTTCTTT. This gives the protein CVCRRGLNTEAFF. The whole variable domain, remainder taken from reference TRBV7-2 and TRBJ1-1, is GAGVSQSPSNKVTEKGKDVELRCDPISGHTALYWYRQSLGQGLEFLIYFQGNSAPDKSGLPSDRFSAERTGGSVSTLTIQRTQQEDSAVYLCVCRRGLNTEAFFGQGTRLTVV.

The chain carries TRBV28 and TRBJ1-4, with 8 bases fitting TRBD1. The trim removed 6 bases at V and 4 bases at J, leaving 7 bases unmatched. CDR3 length equals 15 residues. Germline lookup yields CDR1 MDHEN and CDR2 SYDVKM. CDR3 residues: CASRADRGYNEKLFF. Here the CDR3 DNA reads TGTGCCAGCAGGGCAGACAGGGGATATAATGAAAAACTGTTTTTT.

This chain uses TRBV2 with TRBJ2-7; 8 positions agree with TRBD1. Looked up from germline, CDR1 is SNHLY and CDR2 is FYNNEI. The CDR3 length is 15 residues. V gave up 3 bases and J gave up 6 bases; unmatched junction bases: 10. CDR3 loop: CASSDPGTGLFEQYF. Here the CDR3 DNA reads TGTGCCAGCAGTGACCCCGGGACAGGTTTGTTCGAGCAGTACTTC.